A single sample is the source of the 29 T cell receptor beta chains below, sequenced in a study of shared clonotypes between healthy human individuals. The protocol was immunoSEQ multiplex PCR, while the TCRdb copy is restricted to in-frame clones and leaves out a portion. In the table there are around 980,000 clones, about 80% of which are singletons. Sequenced input: memory CD4+ T cells from PBMCs. Documented subset: CD45RA-negative fraction. The receptors come from a man aged 18 to 29 in good health. Some clones in this sample may be carry-over from other donors' samples.

This sequence joins TRBV7-2 and TRBJ2-7; either TRBD1 or TRBD2 may supply D (7 bases each). CDR3 size: 12 residues. V lost 11 bases and J lost 3, with 14 bases in between. CDR1 and CDR2 from the germline V gene are SGHTA and FQGNSA. CDR3 bases: TGTGCCTCCCGGGGGGACAGCTACGAGCAGTACTTC. It encodes CASRGDSYEQYF.

This clone is a singleton in its sample. The chain is built from TRBV4-1 and TRBJ2-5; TRBD1 aligns across 9 bases. The junction had 9 bases not matched to a gene; V was cut back by 2 bases and J by 5 bases. There are 16 residues in the CDR3. CDR1 is MGHRA, CDR2 YSYEKL, per germline. The CDR3 DNA is TGCGCCAGCAGCCAATACGGGACAGGGATGTGGGAGACCCAGTACTTC. Translating it yields CASSQYGTGMWETQYF.

The V gene is TRBV28, the J gene TRBJ2-1, with a possible D match to TRBD2 (6 bases). V was trimmed by 2 bases and J by 7 bases, leaving 15 bases between them. Germline values: CDR1 MDHEN, CDR2 SYDVKM. The CDR3 is made up of 15 amino acids. In DNA form, the CDR3 reads TGTGCCAGCAGTTTAGGAGGGGTAAGCGGGAATGAGCAGTTCTTC. It yields the protein CASSLGGVSGNEQFF.

The chain joins TRBV4-1 to TRBJ1-3; D is undetermined. This CDR3 is built from 15 residues. Germline lookup yields CDR1 MGHRA and CDR2 YSYEKL. The ends were cut back, 4 bases at V and 0 bases at J, with 10 bases in the middle. CDR3 residues: CASSPTTSSGNTIYF. The CDR3 DNA follows: TGCGCCAGCAGCCCAACTACTTCCTCTGGAAACACCATATATTTT.

J is TRBJ1-2 and V is TRBV19; 10 bases agree with TRBD1. Germline V gene lookup returns CDR1 LNHDA and CDR2 SQIVND (reference sequence). Trimming removed 6 bases from V and 5 bases from J; junction bases left unmatched: 6. CDR3 length: 14 residues. CDR3 sequence: CASRGPGQGYGYTF. In nucleotides, the CDR3 is TGTGCCAGTAGGGGACCGGGACAGGGGTATGGCTACACCTTC.

The chain joins TRBV7-9 to TRBJ2-5; 9 bases align to TRBD2. Germline values: CDR1 SEHNR, CDR2 FQNEAQ (reference sequence). This CDR3 comprises 13 residues. V was pared by 6 bases and J by 4 bases, with 3 bases of the junction left unmatched. The CDR3 here is CASREGLAETQYF. The CDR3 DNA follows: TGTGCCAGCAGAGAGGGACTAGCAGAGACCCAGTACTTC.

V usage is TRBV9 and J usage is TRBJ1-2; the D gene is possibly TRBD1 (5 bases). Germline CDR1 is SGDLS and CDR2 is YYNGEE. Trimming cost V 0 bases and J 6 bases, with 12 bases left between them. The CDR3 loop spans 14 amino acids. The CDR3 DNA reads as TGTGCCAGCAGCGTAGATCGTAGGGGCCATGGCTACACCTTC. This encodes CASSVDRRGHGYTF.

This chain joins TRBV7-2 and TRBJ2-5, with 9 bases fitting TRBD2. CDR3 length: 15 residues. With 6 bases clipped from V and 4 bases from J, the junction kept 9 bases outside the gene matches. Germline V gives CDR1 SGHTA, CDR2 FQGNSA. CDR3: CASSGGTSRAETQYF. CDR3 DNA sequence: TGTGCCAGCAGTGGGGGGACTAGCAGAGCAGAGACCCAGTACTTC.

The chain employs TRBV27 and TRBJ2-7, with 8 bases identical to TRBD1. V lost 5 bases, J lost 2 bases, and 8 bases stayed unmatched. Looked up from germline, CDR1 is MNHEY and CDR2 is SMNVEV (reference sequence). This CDR3 has 15 amino acids. This CDR3 reads CASSLKGQATYEQYF. The DNA for the CDR3 is TGTGCCAGCAGTCTGAAGGGACAGGCGACCTACGAGCAGTACTTC.

This clone appeared once. The genes are TRBV6-6 and TRBJ2-5; tentatively, D is TRBD2 (5 bases). Germline assignment: CDR1 MNHNY and CDR2 SVGAGI (reference sequence). The CDR3 is 15 residues long. V was trimmed by 6 bases and J by 4 bases, leaving 18 bases between them. The CDR3 DNA reads as TGTGCCAGCAGCCGCGGTAGCGTTTCGGGAGAGACCCAGTACTTC. Amino acid sequence: CASSRGSVSGETQYF.

The chain couples TRBV7-3 to TRBJ2-1; 9 bases are a match to TRBD1. Trimming at V came to 0 bases and at J to 6 bases, leaving 3 bases not matched to a gene. The CDR3 has 15 residues. Germline-derived CDR1 and CDR2 are SGHTA and FQGTGA. CDR3 DNA: TGTGCCAGCAGCTTAACGGGGGACAGGGCCAATGAGCAGTTCTTC. Protein sequence: CASSLTGDRANEQFF.

CDR3 residues: CASSLTSGVNTQYF. In nucleotides, the CDR3 is TGTGCCAGCAGCTTGACTAGCGGGGTGAATACGCAGTATTTT. The chain employs TRBV7-2 and TRBJ2-3; 11 bases agree with TRBD2. Per the germline V gene, CDR1 is SGHTA and CDR2 is FQGNSA. The V and J ends lost 3 bases and 7 bases, in that order; junction bases with no gene match: 3. This CDR3 has 14 amino acids.

J is TRBJ1-2 and V is TRBV5-1; tentative D call: TRBD1 (5 bases). This CDR3 is built from 12 residues. Trimming stripped 3 bases from V and 8 bases from J, with 11 bases between. Germline CDR1 SGHRS, CDR2 YFSETQ. CDR3 residues: CASSSHTGGYTF. The CDR3 DNA is TGCGCCAGCAGCTCCCACACAGGCGGCTACACCTTC.

The V gene is TRBV13, the J gene TRBJ2-5; 9 positions match TRBD1. The CDR3 loop spans 16 amino acids. V lost 5 bases to trimming and J lost 4 bases; unmatched junction nucleotides: 11. Germline V lookup: CDR1 PRHDT, CDR2 FYEKMQ (reference sequence). The CDR3 DNA reads as TGTGCCAGCAGCCGAGGAGGAAGGGACAGGGCAGAGACCCAGTACTTC. Amino acids: CASSRGGRDRAETQYF.

The chain links TRBV6-1 to TRBJ1-2; no clear D. The germline V gene encodes CDR1 MNHNS and CDR2 SASEGT. The ends were cut back, 1 base at V and 12 bases at J, with 12 bases in the middle. This CDR3 is built from 12 residues. CDR3 nucleotides: TGTGCCAGCAGTGAAGGTGGTGTCGAGGACACCTTC. Amino acids: CASSEGGVEDTF.

With regard to this clone: Given a far larger clone just one base away, this is likely a sequencing read error. This chain uses TRBV11-2 with TRBJ2-7, with TRBD1 identical over 9 bases. CDR3 length equals 17 residues. Trimming cost V 7 bases and J 2 bases; bases outside gene matches: 15. The germline gives CDR1 SGHAT, CDR2 FQNNGV. The CDR3 is CASTPPFRDRVPYEQYF. The DNA for the CDR3 is TGTGCCAGCACCCCCCCCTTCAGGGACAGGGTCCCCTACGAGCAGTACTTC.

With respect to this clone: One base away lies a much larger clone, so this may be a sequencing read error. The gene calls are TRBV18 and TRBJ2-7, with 8 bases matching TRBD2. In germline, CDR1 is KGHSH, CDR2 LQKENI. This CDR3 has 14 residues. CDR3 protein: CASLPPGGIYEQYF. The DNA for the CDR3 is TGTGCCAGCTTACCACCGGGGGGGATCTACGAGCAGTACTTC. Full variable domain (rest looked up from reference TRBV18 and TRBJ2-7): NAGVMQNPRHLVRRRGQEARLRCSPMKGHSHVYWYRQLPEEGLKFMVYLQKENIIDESGMPKERFSAEFPKEGPSILRIQQVVRGDSAAYFCASLPPGGIYEQYFGPGTRLTVT.

The chain has TRBV7-9 and TRBJ2-7; D gene uncertain. The CDR3 runs to 16 residues. V was shortened by 5 bases and J by 6 bases, with 23 bases between the two germline ends. Germline CDR1 and CDR2: SEHNR and FQNEAQ (reference sequence). CDR3 residues: CASSTEGLWMVSEQYF. In DNA, the CDR3 is TGTGCCAGCAGCACAGAAGGGCTGTGGATGGTTTCCGAGCAGTACTTC.

This clone was recorded once. The V and J genes are TRBV4-1 and TRBJ2-1; a weak D match, TRBD2 (6 bases). Germline loops: CDR1 MGHRA, CDR2 YSYEKL. CDR3 length: 16 residues. V shed 0 bases and J shed 5 bases, with 14 bases lying between them. DNA for the CDR3: TGCGCCAGCAGCCAAGAAAGGACTATCGGTCACAATGAGCAGTTCTTC. It encodes CASSQERTIGHNEQFF.

The V gene is TRBV11-3, the J gene TRBJ2-3; maybe TRBD1 (6 bases). The V and J ends lost 3 bases and 6 bases respectively, with 10 bases between them. CDR1 SGHNT and CDR2 YENEEA come from the germline V gene. This CDR3 comprises 13 residues. CDR3 coding DNA: TGTGCCAGCAGCTTCTCAACAGGGGATACGCAGTATTTT. This gives the protein CASSFSTGDTQYF.

J is TRBJ2-1 and V is TRBV9, with D uncertain. This CDR3 region has 15 residues. Per the germline V gene, CDR1 is SGDLS and CDR2 is YYNGEE. Trimming pared 3 bases from V and 4 bases from J, leaving 14 bases between. The CDR3 loop is CASSALESRYNEQFF. DNA of the CDR3: TGTGCCAGCAGCGCGTTAGAGTCCCGGTACAATGAGCAGTTCTTC.

With regard to this clone: This sample includes further DNA sequences coding for the same CDR3. V gene TRBV2 combines with J gene TRBJ2-2; TRBD1 is a possible D gene (5 bases). The CDR3 sequence is 15 residues long. Germline assignment: CDR1 SNHLY and CDR2 FYNNEI. The V end lost 2 bases, the J end lost 1 base, and 8 bases lay between the germline ends. CDR3 region: CASSEWQGNTGELFF. Written as DNA, the CDR3 is TGTGCCAGCAGTGAATGGCAGGGGAACACCGGGGAGCTGTTTTTT.

The sample holds a few counts of this clone. The CDR3 protein is CSVEGAGSSYEQYF. In DNA form, the CDR3 reads TGCAGCGTTGAAGGGGCCGGGAGCAGTTACGAGCAGTACTTC. This chain uses TRBV29-1 with TRBJ2-7, with a tentative D call TRBD2 (6 bases). Trimming pared 1 base from V and 4 bases from J, leaving 14 bases between. This CDR3 contains 14 residues. Per the germline V gene, CDR1 is SQVTM and CDR2 is ANQGSEA.

The V call is TRBV27, the J call TRBJ1-2, with D tentatively TRBD1 (6 bases). Trimming removed 6 bases from V and 5 bases from J, with 16 bases in between. From germline, CDR1 is MNHEY and CDR2 SMNVEV (reference sequence). This CDR3 region has 14 residues. The CDR3 loop is CASRPGIRGYGYTF. CDR3 in DNA: TGTGCCAGCAGACCCGGGATAAGGGGGTATGGCTACACCTTC.

This clone was observed a handful of times. V and J are TRBV5-1 and TRBJ2-7; tentative D call: TRBD2 (6 bases). V gave up 0 bases and J gave up 3 bases, with 16 bases separating them. The CDR3 loop spans 16 amino acids. Germline V gene lookup returns CDR1 SGHRS and CDR2 YFSETQ. The CDR3 DNA reads as TGCGCCAGCAGCTTGGCTAGCGATAGCGGTCTCTACGAGCAGTACTTC. Its protein product is CASSLASDSGLYEQYF.

The chain combines TRBV6-5 with TRBJ2-1; tentative D call: TRBD2 (6 bases). Looked up from germline, CDR1 is MNHEY and CDR2 is SVGAGI. Trimming left V 6 bases short and J 7 bases short, with 13 bases between. The CDR3 sequence is 13 residues long. The CDR3 nucleotides are TGTGCCAGCAGCCCTAACGGGGGAAATGAGCAGTTCTTC. This codes for CASSPNGGNEQFF.

The rearrangement links TRBV13 to TRBJ2-1; TRBD2 agrees at 8 bases. J gave up 9 bases and V 1 base, and 26 bases lay outside the gene matches. There are 21 residues in the CDR3. Germline V lookup: CDR1 PRHDT, CDR2 FYEKMQ (reference sequence). The CDR3 region has the DNA TGTGCCAGCAGCTTAGCCCCGAAAAGAAGCATAGCGGGAAAAAGGTTAGGTGAGCAGTTCTTC. It codes for CASSLAPKRSIAGKRLGEQFF.

The chain links TRBV7-2 to TRBJ1-3; 7 bases line up with TRBD1. CDR1 is SGHTA, CDR2 FQGNSA, per germline. Trimming removed 5 bases from V and 0 bases from J; junction bases left unmatched: 10. There are 17 residues in the CDR3. CDR3 amino acids: CASSPQGQLSSGNTIYF. The CDR3 DNA is TGTGCCAGCAGCCCGCAGGGACAGCTTTCCTCTGGAAACACCATATATTTT.

The chain has TRBV30 and TRBJ1-5, with unresolved D. CDR1 is GTSNPN, CDR2 SVGIG, per germline (reference sequence). This CDR3 spans 12 amino acids. Between the trimmed V and J ends, which lost 5 bases and 3 bases, there was a span of 8 bases. DNA of the CDR3: TGTGCCTGGGGGGAGTTCAATCAGCCCCAGCATTTT. Protein: CAWGEFNQPQHF.